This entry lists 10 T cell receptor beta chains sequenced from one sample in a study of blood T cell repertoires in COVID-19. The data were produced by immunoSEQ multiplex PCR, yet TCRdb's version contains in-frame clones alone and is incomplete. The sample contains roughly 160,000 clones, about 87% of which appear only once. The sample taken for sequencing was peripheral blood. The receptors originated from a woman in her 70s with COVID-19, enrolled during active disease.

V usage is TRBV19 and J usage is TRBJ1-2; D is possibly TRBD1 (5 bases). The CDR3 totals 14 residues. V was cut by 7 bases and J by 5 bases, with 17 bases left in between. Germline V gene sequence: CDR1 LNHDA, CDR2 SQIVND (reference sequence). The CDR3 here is CASTFFDRPYGYTF. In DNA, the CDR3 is TGTGCCAGTACCTTTTTTGACAGACCGTATGGCTACACCTTC.

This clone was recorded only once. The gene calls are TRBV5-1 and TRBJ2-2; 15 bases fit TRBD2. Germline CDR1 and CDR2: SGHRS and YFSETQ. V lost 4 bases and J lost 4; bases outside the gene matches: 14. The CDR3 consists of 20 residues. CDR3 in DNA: TGCGCCAGCAGCCAATCGGCTCGGACTAGCGGGGGGGACAGCACCGGGGAGCTGTTTTTT. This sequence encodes CASSQSARTSGGDSTGELFF.

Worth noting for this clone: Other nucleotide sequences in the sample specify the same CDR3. DNA for the CDR3: TGCAGCGTTGAAGGAGGGGGCGACGAGCAGTACTTC. Translating it yields CSVEGGGDEQYF. The V call is TRBV29-1, the J call TRBJ2-7; 7 nucleotides agree with TRBD1. This CDR3 is built from 12 residues. V shed 1 base and J 5 bases; nucleotides not matched to a gene: 2. The germline CDR1 and CDR2 sequences are SQVTM and ANQGSEA.

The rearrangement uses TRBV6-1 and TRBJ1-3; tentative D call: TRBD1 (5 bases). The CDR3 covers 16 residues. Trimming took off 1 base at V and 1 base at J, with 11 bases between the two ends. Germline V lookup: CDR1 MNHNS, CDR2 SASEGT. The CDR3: CASSEDGGSSGNTIYF. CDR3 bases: TGTGCCAGCAGTGAAGATGGGGGGTCTTCTGGAAACACCATATATTTT.

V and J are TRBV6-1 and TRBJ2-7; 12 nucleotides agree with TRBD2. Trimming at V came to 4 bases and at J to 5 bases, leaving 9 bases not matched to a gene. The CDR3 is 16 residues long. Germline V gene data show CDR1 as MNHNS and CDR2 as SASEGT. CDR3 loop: CASSALTTSGGNEQYF. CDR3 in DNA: TGTGCCAGCAGTGCCCTCACGACTAGCGGGGGAAACGAGCAGTACTTC.

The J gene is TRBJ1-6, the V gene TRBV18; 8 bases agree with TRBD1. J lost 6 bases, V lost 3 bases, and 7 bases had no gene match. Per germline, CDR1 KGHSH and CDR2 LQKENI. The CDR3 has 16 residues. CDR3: CASSPTGQGPNSPLHF. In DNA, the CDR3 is TGTGCCAGCTCACCTACCGGACAGGGCCCTAATTCACCCCTCCACTTT.

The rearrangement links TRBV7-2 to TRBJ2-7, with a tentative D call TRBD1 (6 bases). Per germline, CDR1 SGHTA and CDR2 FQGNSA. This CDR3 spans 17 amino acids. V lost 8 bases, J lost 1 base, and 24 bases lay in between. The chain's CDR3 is CASSLNVGAGTSYEQYF. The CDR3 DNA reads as TGTGCCAGCTCGCTTAACGTAGGCGCCGGGACATCCTACGAGCAGTACTTC.

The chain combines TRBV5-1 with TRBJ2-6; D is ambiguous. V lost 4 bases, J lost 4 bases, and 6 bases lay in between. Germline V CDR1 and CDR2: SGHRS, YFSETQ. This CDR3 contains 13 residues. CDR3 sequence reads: CASSVTGANVLTF. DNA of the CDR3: TGCGCCAGCAGCGTAACAGGGGCCAACGTCCTGACTTTC.

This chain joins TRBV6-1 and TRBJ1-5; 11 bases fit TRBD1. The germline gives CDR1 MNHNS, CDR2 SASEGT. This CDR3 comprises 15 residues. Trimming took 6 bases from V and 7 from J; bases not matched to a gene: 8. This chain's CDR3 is CASSLGQGATQPQHF. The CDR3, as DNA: TGTGCCAGCAGCCTCGGACAGGGGGCAACGCAGCCCCAGCATTTT.

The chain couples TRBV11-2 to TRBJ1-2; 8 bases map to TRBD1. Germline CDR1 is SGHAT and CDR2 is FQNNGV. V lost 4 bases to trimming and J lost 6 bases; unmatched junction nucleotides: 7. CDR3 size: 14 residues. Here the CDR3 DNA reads TGTGCCAGCAGCTCGGACAGGGCGATTCATGGCTACACCTTC. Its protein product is CASSSDRAIHGYTF.